This passage covers 28 T cell receptor beta chains from one sample sequenced in a study of human T cells and chemical hapten exposure. The time point denotes: pre-sensitization, week 0. Treatment reported: therapeutic diphenylcyclopropenone sensitization with weekly scalp DPC. Each CDR3 protein is one row after TCRdb ran MiXCR on the RACE reads. This table has around 330,000 distinct CDR3 sequences, about 5% appearing once. Sequences were derived from whole blood, sampled in connection with sensitization to the hapten diphenylcyclopropenone (DPC). These receptors came from a woman in her late teens or twenties with alopecia areata. Some clones in this sample may be carry-over from other donors' samples.

The sample holds a few counts of this clonotype. This chain connects TRBV10-3 to TRBJ2-3; the match to TRBD2 covers 15 bases. Trimming took 3 bases from V and 3 from J; bases not matched to a gene: 10. The length of the CDR3 is 19 residues. Germline lookup yields CDR1 ENHRY and CDR2 SYGVKD. CDR3 DNA sequence: TGTGCCATCAGTGAAGGGACTAGCGGGGGGCAGACTCGGACAGATACGCAGTATTTT. This gives the protein CAISEGTSGGQTRTDTQYF.

There are many counts of this clonotype. The chain recombines TRBV6-5 with TRBJ1-3; D remains unclear. Per germline, CDR1 MNHEY and CDR2 SVGAGI. The CDR3 is made up of 13 amino acids. V shed 6 bases and J shed 2 bases, with 8 bases lying between them. CDR3 amino acids: CASSPLTGNTIYF. The CDR3 region has the DNA TGTGCCAGCAGCCCCCTTACTGGAAACACCATATATTTT.

This clonotype appeared many times. The rearrangement joins TRBV6-2 or TRBV6-3 to TRBJ1-5; 9 nucleotides match TRBD1. This CDR3 is built from 14 residues. The V and J ends lost 7 bases and 4 bases, in that order; junction bases with no gene match: 5. Germline CDR1 and CDR2: MNHEY and SVGEGT. The CDR3 sequence: CASNRDRANQPQHF. CDR3 bases: TGTGCCAGCAACCGGGACAGGGCTAATCAGCCCCAGCATTTT.

This clonotype was detected a few times. The chain carries TRBV4-2 and TRBJ1-1; D is possibly TRBD1 (5 bases). The V and J ends lost 4 bases and 6 bases respectively, with 12 bases between them. This CDR3 is built from 13 residues. The germline CDR1 and CDR2 sequences are LGHNA and YNFKEQ. The CDR3 protein is CASSRGGEPEAFF. CDR3 nucleotide sequence: TGTGCCAGCAGCCGAGGAGGGGAGCCTGAAGCTTTCTTT.

This chain connects TRBV7-2 to TRBJ1-1; D is perhaps TRBD1 (6 bases). There are 15 residues in the CDR3. Trimming shortened V by 2 bases and J by 1 base, and 11 bases separated the two germline ends. Germline assignment: CDR1 SGHTA and CDR2 FQGNSA. The DNA of the CDR3 is TGTGCCAGCAGCTTAAGTTGGACAGCGAACACTGAAGCTTTCTTT. Encoded protein: CASSLSWTANTEAFF.

This clonotype was recorded a few times. The chain has TRBV5-1 and TRBJ2-1, with D uncertain. The CDR3 runs 13 residues. The germline V and J ends were trimmed by 4 bases and 0 bases, with 5 bases remaining between them. CDR1 SGHRS and CDR2 YFSETQ come from the germline V gene. CDR3 sequence reads: CASSDGSYNEQFF. The CDR3 region has the DNA TGCGCCAGCAGCGACGGCTCCTACAATGAGCAGTTCTTC.

This clonotype appeared many times. The V and J genes are TRBV3-1 and TRBJ2-2, with D maybe TRBD2 (6 bases). This CDR3 spans 12 amino acids. Trimming removed 4 bases from V and 11 bases from J, with 11 bases in between. The germline V gene encodes CDR1 LGHDT and CDR2 YNNKEL (reference sequence). CDR3 in DNA: TGTGCCAGCAGCCCCAGCGGGTTCGAGCTGTTTTTT. Translated, it gives CASSPSGFELFF.

Note on this clonotype: A much larger clone sits a single nucleotide away, making a read error possible. This sequence joins TRBV29-1 and TRBJ2-3, with D unclear. CDR1 is SQVTM, CDR2 ANQGSEA, per germline. This CDR3 has 15 residues. CDR3 nucleotide sequence: TGCAGCGCTGAAGAATGGGCATCTAGCACAGATACGCAGTATTTT. Its translation: CSAEEWASSTDTQYF.

The chain combines TRBV11-2 with TRBJ2-1; 9 bases fit TRBD1. The V segment lost 5 bases and the J segment 6 bases; nucleotides outside the gene matches: 5. Germline V CDR1 and CDR2: SGHAT, FQNNGV. The CDR3 spans 14 residues. The DNA of the CDR3 is TGTGCCAGCAGCCCGACGACAGGGGGCAATGAGCAGTTCTTC. This sequence encodes CASSPTTGGNEQFF.

With respect to this clonotype: This sequence may be a read error, since a much larger clone differs from it by one base. The genes are TRBV20-1 and TRBJ2-3; 8 nucleotides agree with TRBD1. The germline CDR1 and CDR2 sequences are DFQATT and SNEGSKA (reference sequence). The CDR3 has 14 amino acids. CDR3 sequence reads: CSAIVADRADTRYF. The CDR3 DNA is TGCAGTGCTATCGTCGCGGACAGGGCAGATACGCGGTATTTT.

This clonotype came up a few times. The gene calls are TRBV6-1 and TRBJ2-7; the D gene is possibly TRBD1 (6 bases). The germline V and J ends were trimmed by 9 bases and 0 bases, with 9 bases remaining between them. The CDR3 spans 12 residues. Germline assignment: CDR1 MNHNS and CDR2 SASEGT. The CDR3 sequence: CASAGDSYEQYF. The CDR3 nucleotides are TGTGCCAGTGCAGGGGACTCCTACGAGCAGTACTTC.

This clonotype was counted between two and nine times. The chain joins TRBV9 to TRBJ2-7; a possible D gene is TRBD2 (5 bases). Germline CDR1 SGDLS, CDR2 YYNGEE. This CDR3 is built from 15 residues. V was trimmed by 0 bases and J by 3 bases, leaving 13 bases between them. The CDR3 nucleotides are TGTGCCAGCAGCGTAGGGACGGGCGACTACTACGAGCAGTACTTC. It codes for CASSVGTGDYYEQYF.

In the case of this clonotype: The junction does not match germline at one end; this may be a read error. For the CDR3, the DNA is TGTGCCAGCAGTTACTCAATTGGGGTCCACTACGGCTACACCTTC. Residues: CASSYSIGVHYGYTF. The chain joins TRBV6-5 to TRBJ1-2; D is unresolved. The CDR3 has 15 amino acids. Looked up from germline, CDR1 is MNHEY and CDR2 is SVGAGI.

This clonotype was observed a handful of times. The chain carries TRBV5-6 and TRBJ2-7; D might be TRBD1 (5 bases). CDR3 length: 12 amino acids. The germline V and J ends were trimmed by 2 bases and 7 bases, with 10 bases remaining between them. Germline assignment: CDR1 SGHDT and CDR2 YYEEEE. CDR3 amino acids: CASSFQGWEQYF. The CDR3 DNA is TGTGCCAGCAGCTTCCAGGGTTGGGAGCAGTACTTC.

This clonotype appeared many times. CDR3 DNA sequence: TGTGCCAGCAGCGGGACAGGGGGCGCGGGGACTGAAGCTTTCTTT. This translates into CASSGTGGAGTEAFF. The V gene is TRBV9, the J gene TRBJ1-1, with 11 bases that match TRBD1. The CDR3 sequence is 15 residues long. The V gene's germline CDR1 is SGDLS and CDR2 YYNGEE. V shed 3 bases and J 5 bases; nucleotides not matched to a gene: 6. Full variable domain (remainder filled in from reference TRBV9 and TRBJ1-1): DSGVTQTPKHLITATGQRVTLRCSPRSGDLSVYWYQQSLDQGLQFLIQYYNGEERAKGNILERFSAQQFPDLHSELNLSSLELGDSALYFCASSGTGGAGTEAFFGQGTRLTVV.

This clonotype was recorded only once. A read error may account for a junction end that differs from germline. This chain connects TRBV6-6 to TRBJ1-2; D not certain. Per the germline V gene, CDR1 is MNHNY and CDR2 is SVGAGI (reference sequence). The CDR3 has 11 residues. Here the CDR3 DNA reads TGTGCCAGCAGGGAGAACTATAGCTACACCTTC. Translating gives CASRENYSYTF.

This clonotype was observed a few times. The V call is TRBV7-8, the J call TRBJ2-1; D remains unclear. CDR1 is SGHVS, CDR2 FQNEAQ, per germline. Trimming left V 6 bases short and J 0 bases short, with 15 bases between. The CDR3 is 16 amino acids. The CDR3 region has the DNA TGTGCCAGCAGTCCCACGTGGATACCCTCCTACAATGAGCAGTTCTTC. Residues: CASSPTWIPSYNEQFF.

The rearrangement links TRBV20-1 to TRBJ2-1, with 9 bases aligning to TRBD2. The J segment lost 4 bases and the V segment lost 6 bases, leaving 7 bases of the junction unmatched. The germline CDR1 and CDR2 sequences are DFQATT and SNEGSKA (reference sequence). The CDR3 loop spans 14 amino acids. The CDR3 region has the DNA TGCAGTGCCCTTAGCGGGGGCCCTTACAATGAGCAGTTCTTC. Translated: CSALSGGPYNEQFF.

This clonotype was seen a handful of times. The rearrangement links TRBV7-9 to TRBJ1-1; D is possibly TRBD1 (6 bases). The CDR3 extends over 17 amino acids. The germline gives CDR1 SEHNR, CDR2 FQNEAQ (reference sequence). The V end lost 0 bases, the J end lost 3 bases, and 17 bases lay between the germline ends. The CDR3 spells CASSLAGAPFRDTEAFF. The CDR3 DNA reads as TGTGCCAGCAGCTTAGCGGGGGCCCCGTTTCGGGACACTGAAGCTTTCTTT.

This clonotype was recorded many times. The V and J genes are TRBV20-1 and TRBJ2-1; 8 nucleotides agree with TRBD2. V was pared by 0 bases and J by 6 bases, with 10 bases of the junction left unmatched. The CDR3 runs 16 residues. Germline V gene data show CDR1 as DFQATT and CDR2 as SNEGSKA (reference sequence). The CDR3 DNA sequence: TGCAGTGCTAGAGATCCCGTTAGCGGGGACTCCAATGAGCAGTTCTTC. Amino acids: CSARDPVSGDSNEQFF.

J is TRBJ1-4 and V is TRBV7-9, with TRBD1 as a possible D gene (5 bases). CDR1 and CDR2 from the germline V gene are SEHNR and FQNEAQ (reference sequence). The CDR3 is 15 residues long. The V gene lost 5 bases and the J gene lost 5 bases, with 15 bases spanning the gap. The CDR3 sequence is CASSRGDGGNEKLFF. The CDR3 DNA sequence: TGTGCCAGCAGCCGGGGGGACGGCGGGAATGAAAAACTGTTTTTT.

This clonotype has more than one count but fewer than ten. V gene TRBV9 combines with J gene TRBJ1-2, with TRBD1 as a possible D gene (5 bases). This CDR3 region has 15 residues. Germline CDR1 reads SGDLS; CDR2 reads YYNGEE. Trimming pared 3 bases from V and 6 bases from J, leaving 18 bases between. CDR3 residues: CASSDGDEHRDGYTF. Here the CDR3 DNA reads TGTGCCAGCAGCGATGGGGACGAGCACCGAGATGGCTACACCTTC.

This clonotype showed up many times. This chain joins TRBV28 and TRBJ2-5; 7 positions agree with TRBD1. V shed 5 bases and J 3 bases; nucleotides not matched to a gene: 6. Germline V gene sequence: CDR1 MDHEN, CDR2 SYDVKM. The CDR3 extends over 14 amino acids. The CDR3 spells CASSTRDREETQYF. CDR3 sequence (DNA): TGTGCCAGCAGTACGAGGGACAGAGAAGAGACCCAGTACTTC.

This clonotype has more than one count but fewer than ten. The gene calls are TRBV20-1 and TRBJ2-1, with no clear D. V was pared by 0 bases and J by 0 bases, with 9 bases between. Germline values: CDR1 DFQATT, CDR2 SNEGSKA (reference sequence). There are 15 residues in the CDR3. The CDR3 bases are TGCAGTGCTAGAGATCCCGGGTACTCCTACAATGAGCAGTTCTTC. It specifies CSARDPGYSYNEQFF.

This rearrangement joins TRBV19 to TRBJ1-1, with D possibly being TRBD1 (5 bases). The CDR3 is 14 residues long. Germline CDR1 reads LNHDA; CDR2 reads SQIVND (reference sequence). Trimming pared 2 bases from V and 5 bases from J, leaving 12 bases between. This CDR3 is CASSIRSEGTEAFF. In DNA, the CDR3 is TGTGCCAGTAGTATAAGATCAGAGGGGACTGAAGCTTTCTTT.

This clonotype was picked up many times. The CDR3 reads CASSQGTGAAGYTF. In DNA form, the CDR3 reads TGTGCCAGCAGCCAGGGGACAGGGGCAGCTGGCTACACCTTC. The V call is TRBV6-5, the J call TRBJ1-2; TRBD1 agrees at 10 bases. With 6 bases clipped from V and 7 bases from J, the junction kept 8 bases outside the gene matches. CDR1 is MNHEY, CDR2 SVGAGI, per germline. The CDR3 has 14 residues.

This clonotype was seen repeatedly, ten times or more. V gene TRBV29-1 combines with J gene TRBJ1-2, with TRBD1 identical over 7 bases. CDR3 length equals 12 residues. Germline values: CDR1 SQVTM, CDR2 ANQGSEA. Trimming took 6 bases from V and 7 from J; bases not matched to a gene: 8. The CDR3: CSVQGPGGGYTF. The DNA of the CDR3 is TGCAGCGTACAGGGTCCAGGGGGTGGCTACACCTTC.

This clonotype was seen more than once but under ten times. For the CDR3, the DNA is TGTGCCATCAGTGGGGGGACAGGAGGAGCCAAAAACATTCAGTACTTC. This codes for CAISGGTGGAKNIQYF. The chain is built from TRBV10-3 and TRBJ2-4, with TRBD1 matching 8 bases. V shed 4 bases and J 0 bases; nucleotides not matched to a gene: 5. The CDR3 is made up of 16 amino acids. The germline V gene encodes CDR1 ENHRY and CDR2 SYGVKD.